The 26 T cell receptor beta chains in this list originate from one sample, sequenced in a study of persistence of HIV-infected CD4 T cells. Cells were stimulated with CMV-infected fibroblast lysates at about 9.4 ug/mL. Sorting selected CD4+ T cells upregulating both CD40 ligand and CD69. No cognate antigen is known for these TCRs. The libraries were made with immunoSEQ version 4 in survey mode. Data came from immunoSEQ multiplex PCR; TCRdb stores just in-frame clones and leaves some out. The profile shows under 20,000 clones, less than 75% of them singletons. The specimen comprised CD4+ T cells sorted from PBMCs after roughly 17-hour stimulation, sampled from a patient who received antiretroviral therapy. Source of these receptors: an adult woman with HIV who was CMV-seropositive.

The gene calls are TRBV5-4 and TRBJ1-4, with D unclear. Per the germline V gene, CDR1 is SGHNT and CDR2 is YYREEE (reference sequence). The CDR3 contains 16 residues. V was trimmed by 0 bases and J by 7 bases, leaving 16 bases between them. The CDR3, as DNA: TGTGCCAGCAGCTTGGCTGGGCAGGTCGGGTCTGAAAAACTGTTTTTT. Its translation is CASSLAGQVGSEKLFF. Complete variable domain (other parts from reference TRBV5-4 and TRBJ1-4): ETGVTQSPTHLIKTRGQQVTLRCSSQSGHNTVSWYQQALGQGPQFIFQYYREEENGRGNFPPRFSGLQFPNYSSELNVNALELDDSALYLCASSLAGQVGSEKLFFGSGTQLSVL.

The chain couples TRBV27 to TRBJ2-5; 9 nucleotides line up with TRBD2. Per the germline V gene, CDR1 is MNHEY and CDR2 is SMNVEV (reference sequence). Trimming removed 4 bases from V and 4 bases from J; junction bases left unmatched: 7. This CDR3 has 15 residues. The CDR3 is CASSSRPGLAETQYF. The CDR3 DNA is TGTGCCAGCAGTTCCCGACCGGGACTAGCAGAGACCCAGTACTTC.

The genes are TRBV18 and TRBJ1-1; no definite D call. Looked up from germline, CDR1 is KGHSH and CDR2 is LQKENI. V shed 6 bases and J shed 13 bases, with 15 bases lying between them. The CDR3 runs to 11 residues. Written as DNA, the CDR3 is TGTGCCAGCTCCCTCGGGCTCGAGGGTTTCTTT. Translated: CASSLGLEGFF.

The rearrangement uses TRBV5-5 and TRBJ1-1; 7 bases match TRBD1. The V gene end was trimmed by 4 bases and the J gene end by 2 bases; junction bases not matched to a gene: 5. This CDR3 region has 14 residues. Germline loops: CDR1 SGHKS, CDR2 YYEKEE (reference sequence). CDR3 sequence: CASSPGTDNTEAFF. The CDR3 DNA is TGTGCCAGCAGCCCCGGGACAGACAACACTGAAGCTTTCTTT.

The genes are TRBV15 and TRBJ1-2; TRBD1 aligns across 7 bases. Per the germline V gene, CDR1 is LNHNV and CDR2 is YYDKDF (reference sequence). Unmatched junction bases numbered 5, after V lost 9 bases and J lost 4 bases. The CDR3 covers 12 residues. Here the CDR3 reads CATGDSPYGYTF. The CDR3 DNA reads TGTGCCACAGGGGACAGCCCCTATGGCTACACCTTC.

V usage is TRBV6-5 and J usage is TRBJ2-7; 8 positions match TRBD2. The CDR3 extends over 15 amino acids. The V gene end was trimmed by 5 bases and the J gene end by 5 bases; junction bases not matched to a gene: 11. Germline CDR1 reads MNHEY; CDR2 reads SVGAGI. CDR3 nucleotides: TGTGCCAGCAGTCTTCTTACGGGACTAGTAGACGAGCAGTACTTC. The encoded protein is CASSLLTGLVDEQYF.

The rearrangement links TRBV7-8 to TRBJ1-2; D might be TRBD1 (6 bases). CDR1 is SGHVS, CDR2 FQNEAQ, per germline. Trimming took off 0 bases at V and 5 bases at J, with 10 bases between the two ends. The CDR3 is 14 amino acids. The CDR3 spells CASSLAQGPYGYTF. In DNA form, the CDR3 reads TGTGCCAGCAGCTTAGCACAGGGCCCATATGGCTACACCTTC.

The chain joins TRBV15 to TRBJ2-1; TRBD1 matches at 8 bases. The CDR3 totals 14 residues. V lost 1 base, J lost 6 bases, and 2 bases stayed unmatched. Germline CDR1 is LNHNV and CDR2 is YYDKDF (reference sequence). The CDR3 region is CATSRGQGANEQFF. The CDR3 nucleotides read TGTGCCACCAGCAGAGGTCAGGGGGCCAATGAGCAGTTCTTC. The variable domain in full, completed from reference TRBV15 and TRBJ2-1, reads DAMVIQNPRYQVTQFGKPVTLSCSQTLNHNVMYWYQQKSSQAPKLLFHYYDKDFNNEADTPDNFQSRRPNTSFCFLDIRSPGLGDTAMYLCATSRGQGANEQFFGPGTRLTVL.

The chain couples TRBV7-2 to TRBJ1-5, with D possibly being TRBD1 (5 bases). Germline assignment: CDR1 SGHTA and CDR2 FQGNSA. Trimming removed 2 bases from V and 6 bases from J, with 14 bases in between. The CDR3 has 15 residues. This chain's CDR3 is CASSLQGQTGQPQHF. CDR3 DNA sequence: TGTGCCAGCAGCTTACAGGGTCAAACGGGTCAGCCCCAGCATTTT.

The V gene is TRBV2, the J gene TRBJ2-4, with D perhaps being TRBD1 or TRBD2 (5 bases each). The V end lost 5 bases, the J end lost 6 bases, and 17 bases lay between the germline ends. The germline gives CDR1 SNHLY, CDR2 FYNNEI. The CDR3 sequence is 15 residues long. The CDR3, as DNA: TGTGCCAGCAGTCGAGGGGCGGACGGTCGAAACATTCAGTACTTC. Its translation: CASSRGADGRNIQYF.

The chain joins TRBV7-2 to TRBJ2-1; 15 nucleotides match TRBD2. The J segment lost 9 bases and the V segment lost 1 base, leaving 4 bases of the junction unmatched. This CDR3 is built from 16 residues. Germline CDR1 and CDR2: SGHTA and FQGNSA. CDR3 nucleotide sequence: TGTGCCAGCAGCTTAGGAGGGACTAGCGGGGGGATTGAGCAGTTCTTC. It encodes CASSLGGTSGGIEQFF.

This sequence joins TRBV5-1 and TRBJ2-7; D remains unclear. Germline V CDR1 and CDR2: SGHRS, YFSETQ. The CDR3 consists of 15 residues. V was trimmed by 0 bases and J by 6 bases, leaving 16 bases between them. CDR3 sequence (DNA): TGCGCCAGCAGCTTGGCCGCCGCTGTGGGTCTCGAGCAGTACTTC. It is translated as CASSLAAAVGLEQYF.

The chain recombines TRBV27 with TRBJ1-2; D uncertain. The V end lost 7 bases, the J end lost 6 bases, and 21 bases lay between the germline ends. The CDR3 covers 15 residues. CDR1 and CDR2 (germline): MNHEY, SMNVEV (reference sequence). DNA of the CDR3: TGTGCCAGCACGCGGGCCTTTGGGTCACCCGATGGCTACACCTTC. Translating it yields CASTRAFGSPDGYTF.

This clone was detected only once. This chain uses TRBV18 with TRBJ1-5, with a possible D match to TRBD1 (5 bases). V dropped 5 bases and J dropped 2 bases, with 13 bases sitting between them. Germline CDR1 KGHSH, CDR2 LQKENI. The CDR3 covers 15 residues. The CDR3 protein is CASSRGEVGNQPQHF. CDR3 in DNA: TGTGCCAGCTCAAGGGGTGAAGTAGGCAATCAGCCCCAGCATTTT. The full variable domain, rest sourced from reference TRBV18 and TRBJ1-5, is NAGVMQNPRHLVRRRGQEARLRCSPMKGHSHVYWYRQLPEEGLKFMVYLQKENIIDESGMPKERFSAEFPKEGPSILRIQQVVRGDSAAYFCASSRGEVGNQPQHFGDGTRLSIL.

This clone showed up just a few times. This rearrangement joins TRBV2 to TRBJ1-3; D perhaps matches TRBD1 (5 bases). The V and J ends lost 4 bases and 4 bases respectively, with 8 bases between them. The V gene's germline CDR1 is SNHLY and CDR2 FYNNEI. The CDR3 contains 13 residues. The CDR3 loop reads CASSGTGGNTIYF. The CDR3 DNA follows: TGTGCCAGCAGTGGTACAGGAGGAAACACCATATATTTT.

This clone was counted between two and nine times. The same CDR3 arises from other DNA sequences in this sample as well. The rearrangement links TRBV6-5 to TRBJ1-1; tentatively, D is TRBD1 (5 bases). The CDR3 consists of 12 residues. Per germline, CDR1 MNHEY and CDR2 SVGAGI. Trimming took 2 bases from V and 5 from J, leaving 6 bases between them. The CDR3 spells CASSYGGTEAFF. DNA for the CDR3: TGTGCCAGCAGTTACGGGGGAACTGAAGCTTTCTTT.

The J gene is TRBJ1-4, the V gene TRBV20-1, with a possible D match to TRBD1 (5 bases). CDR3 size: 14 residues. Trimming removed 3 bases at V and 4 bases at J, with 12 bases between. The germline CDR1 and CDR2 sequences are DFQATT and SNEGSKA (reference sequence). In DNA, the CDR3 is TGCAGTGCTAGTCAAGGGGCTAATAATGAAAAACTGTTTTTT. It translates to CSASQGANNEKLFF.

This clone was seen only a few times. The rearrangement joins TRBV10-3 to TRBJ1-6; D is perhaps TRBD1 (6 bases). Per germline, CDR1 ENHRY and CDR2 SYGVKD. The CDR3 extends over 14 amino acids. Deletions cut 6 bases from V and 5 bases from J, with 11 bases between. CDR3 sequence: CAIRGAVDNSPLHF. DNA of the CDR3: TGTGCCATCAGGGGGGCAGTGGATAATTCACCCCTCCACTTT.

The rearrangement joins TRBV10-3 to TRBJ1-3; D might be TRBD1 (6 bases). The germline V gene encodes CDR1 ENHRY and CDR2 SYGVKD. The CDR3 contains 13 residues. With 8 bases removed from V and 0 bases from J, the gap between germline ends came to 8 bases. The CDR3 DNA reads as TGTGCCATCCAACAGGGCTCTGGAAACACCATATATTTT. Translating it yields CAIQQGSGNTIYF.

This clone came up once. The chain is built from TRBV19 and TRBJ2-1; no clear D gene. With 3 bases removed from V and 10 bases from J, the gap between germline ends came to 10 bases. There are 12 residues in the CDR3. Germline CDR1 and CDR2: LNHDA and SQIVND (reference sequence). CDR3 coding DNA: TGTGCCAGTAGTATTTCGCTGGGCGAGCAGTTCTTC. Amino acids: CASSISLGEQFF.

The chain employs TRBV5-1 and TRBJ1-6; tentatively, D is TRBD1 (6 bases). Germline V gives CDR1 SGHRS, CDR2 YFSETQ. Trimming took 4 bases from V and 0 from J, leaving 14 bases between them. The CDR3 runs 17 residues. The CDR3 nucleotides are TGCGCCAGCAGCATAGGACAGACCAGCTCCTATAATTCACCCCTCCACTTT. It specifies CASSIGQTSSYNSPLHF.

The rearrangement uses TRBV5-1 and TRBJ1-2; 11 positions agree with TRBD1. This CDR3 has 14 amino acids. In germline, CDR1 is SGHRS, CDR2 YFSETQ. Trimming cost V 1 base and J 7 bases; bases outside gene matches: 3. CDR3 residues: CASSLSGTGGGYTF. CDR3 bases: TGCGCCAGCAGCTTGTCGGGGACAGGGGGTGGCTACACCTTC.

This clone was seen a few times. The rearrangement links TRBV6-2 or TRBV6-3 to TRBJ1-1; maybe TRBD1 (5 bases). Germline CDR1 reads MNHEY; CDR2 reads SVGEGT. V lost 0 bases and J 4 bases, leaving 9 bases between the germline ends. The CDR3 has 14 residues. In DNA, the CDR3 is TGTGCCAGCAGTTACTCGACGGGGGTCACTGAAGCTTTCTTT. It specifies CASSYSTGVTEAFF.

The chain has TRBV9 and TRBJ1-1; 11 bases fit TRBD1. CDR3 length: 15 amino acids. V gave up 3 bases and J gave up 2 bases; unmatched junction bases: 3. CDR1 is SGDLS and CDR2 is YYNGEE in the germline V gene. DNA for the CDR3: TGTGCCAGCAGCGCCGGACAGGGGGCAAACACTGAAGCTTTCTTT. Translating gives CASSAGQGANTEAFF.

This clone has a handful of counts. For the CDR3, the DNA is TGTGCCAGCAGCGGAACCGGGACTGGGGCGGTGGTGACCCAGTACTTC. Amino acids: CASSGTGTGAVVTQYF. The chain uses TRBV5-4 and TRBJ2-5; possible D gene TRBD2, 6 bases. The CDR3 consists of 16 residues. Germline values: CDR1 SGHNT, CDR2 YYREEE (reference sequence). V lost 4 bases to trimming and J lost 7 bases, with 23 bases between them.

This clone is deemed medium-sized. This chain uses TRBV7-3 with TRBJ1-1; D remains ambiguous. This CDR3 region has 14 residues. CDR1 is SGHTA, CDR2 FQGTGA, per germline. The V gene lost 6 bases and the J gene lost 4 bases, with 15 bases spanning the gap. The CDR3 spells CASSPSRSGTEAFF. The CDR3 DNA is TGTGCCAGCAGTCCCAGTCGCTCGGGCACTGAAGCTTTCTTT.